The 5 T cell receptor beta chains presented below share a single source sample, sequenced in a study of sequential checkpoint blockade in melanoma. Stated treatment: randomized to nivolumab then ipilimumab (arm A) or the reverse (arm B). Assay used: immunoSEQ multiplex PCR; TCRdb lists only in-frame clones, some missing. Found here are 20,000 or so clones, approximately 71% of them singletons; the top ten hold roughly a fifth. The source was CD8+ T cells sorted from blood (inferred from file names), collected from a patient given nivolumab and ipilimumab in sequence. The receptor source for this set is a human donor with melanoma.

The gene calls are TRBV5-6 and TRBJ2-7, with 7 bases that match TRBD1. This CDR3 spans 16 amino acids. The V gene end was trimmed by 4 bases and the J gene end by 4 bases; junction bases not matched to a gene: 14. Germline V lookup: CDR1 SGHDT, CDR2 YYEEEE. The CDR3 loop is CASSPEQGSGLYEQYF. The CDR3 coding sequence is TGTGCCAGCAGCCCAGAACAGGGGTCGGGATTATACGAGCAGTACTTC. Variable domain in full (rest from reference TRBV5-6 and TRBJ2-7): DAGVTQSPTHLIKTRGQQVTLRCSPKSGHDTVSWYQQALGQGPQFIFQYYEEEERQRGNFPDRFSGHQFPNYSSELNVNALLLGDSALYLCASSPEQGSGLYEQYFGPGTRLTVT.

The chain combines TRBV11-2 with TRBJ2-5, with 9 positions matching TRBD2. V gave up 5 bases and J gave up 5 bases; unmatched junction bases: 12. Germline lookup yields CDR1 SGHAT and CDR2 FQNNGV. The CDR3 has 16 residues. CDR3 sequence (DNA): TGTGCCAGCAGCCCCTTAACAGCGGGGGGTGGCGAGACCCAGTACTTC. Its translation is CASSPLTAGGGETQYF.

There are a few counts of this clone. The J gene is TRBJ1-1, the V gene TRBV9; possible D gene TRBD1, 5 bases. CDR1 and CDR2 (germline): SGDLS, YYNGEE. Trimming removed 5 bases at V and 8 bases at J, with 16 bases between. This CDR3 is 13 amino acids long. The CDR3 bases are TGTGCCAGCAGGGCGATAGGGGCCCACGAAGCTTTCTTT. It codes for CASRAIGAHEAFF.

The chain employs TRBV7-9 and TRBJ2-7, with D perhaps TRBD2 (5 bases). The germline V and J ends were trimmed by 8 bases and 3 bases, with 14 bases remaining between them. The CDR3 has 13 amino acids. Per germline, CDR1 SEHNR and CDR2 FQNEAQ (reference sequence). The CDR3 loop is CASSPGIYYEQYF. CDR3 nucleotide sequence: TGTGCCAGCTCCCCGGGAATCTACTACGAGCAGTACTTC.

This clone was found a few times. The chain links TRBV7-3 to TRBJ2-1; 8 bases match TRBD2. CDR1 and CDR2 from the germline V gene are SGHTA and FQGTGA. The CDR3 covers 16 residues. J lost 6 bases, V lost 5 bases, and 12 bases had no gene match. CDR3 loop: CASSPPGAGGPNEQFF. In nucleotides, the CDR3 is TGTGCCAGCAGCCCTCCGGGGGCGGGGGGCCCCAATGAGCAGTTCTTC. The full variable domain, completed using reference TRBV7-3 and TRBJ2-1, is GAGVSQTPSNKVTEKGKYVELRCDPISGHTALYWYRQSLGQGPEFLIYFQGTGAADDSGLPNDRFFAVRPEGSVSTLKIQRTERGDSAVYLCASSPPGAGGPNEQFFGPGTRLTVL.